These 9 T cell receptor beta chains came from one sample sequenced in a study of Ad26.COV2.S vaccination and SARS-CoV-2 variants. Sequenced by immunoSEQ multiplex PCR; TCRdb stores in-frame clones only, minus some. In the table there are hundreds of thousands of clones, roughly 90% of which are singletons. Treatment described: some 19 received Ad26.COV2.S at low or high dose, single or two shots; 5 received placebo; per-sample allocation not given. Samples came from day 63 after the first vaccine or placebo injection. Sample: peripheral blood, taken in a trial of Ad26.COV2.S vaccine versus placebo. These receptors all stem from a person aged 18-65 years who received the Ad26.COV2.S COVID-19 vaccine or a placebo.

J is TRBJ2-7 and V is TRBV27; 9 bases agree with TRBD2. CDR1 and CDR2 (germline): MNHEY, SMNVEV (reference sequence). The CDR3 has 15 amino acids. J was trimmed by 3 bases and V by 8 bases; bases with no gene match: 11. The CDR3 bases are TGTGCCAGCCAAGACGCATCTAGCGGGAACTACGAGCAGTACTTC. It yields the protein CASQDASSGNYEQYF.

The chain couples TRBV5-1 to TRBJ1-2; 7 bases match TRBD1. With V trimmed by 0 bases and J by 0 bases, 5 bases remained unmatched. Germline loops: CDR1 SGHRS, CDR2 YFSETQ. This CDR3 comprises 16 residues. The CDR3 region is CASSLEGGGSNYGYTF. CDR3 in DNA: TGCGCCAGCAGCTTGGAAGGGGGCGGTTCTAACTATGGCTACACCTTC.

The V call is TRBV5-4, the J call TRBJ2-3; 8 bases map to TRBD2. With 1 base clipped from V and 2 bases from J, the junction kept 6 bases outside the gene matches. The CDR3 runs to 16 residues. Germline assignment: CDR1 SGHNT and CDR2 YYREEE (reference sequence). CDR3 coding DNA: TGTGCCAGCAGCTTGCGGACTAGCCCTTCCACAGATACGCAGTATTTT. Translating gives CASSLRTSPSTDTQYF. The full variable domain, completed using reference TRBV5-4 and TRBJ2-3, is ETGVTQSPTHLIKTRGQQVTLRCSSQSGHNTVSWYQQALGQGPQFIFQYYREEENGRGNFPPRFSGLQFPNYSSELNVNALELDDSALYLCASSLRTSPSTDTQYFGPGTRLTVL.

This rearrangement joins TRBV6-5 to TRBJ1-1, with D unclear. Germline V gene data show CDR1 as MNHEY and CDR2 as SVGAGI. Trimming stripped 4 bases from V and 1 base from J, with 7 bases between. The CDR3 runs to 13 residues. CDR3 protein: CASSLNRNTEAFF. The CDR3 DNA follows: TGTGCCAGCAGTTTGAACAGGAACACTGAAGCTTTCTTT.

The chain has TRBV7-9 and TRBJ2-3; D is unclear. CDR1 is SEHNR and CDR2 is FQNEAQ in the germline V gene (reference sequence). V lost 4 bases to trimming and J lost 12 bases, with 8 bases between them. The CDR3 sequence is 10 residues long. The CDR3 sequence: CASSSSAQYF. The CDR3 bases are TGTGCCAGCAGCTCCTCGGCCCAGTATTTT.

The chain has TRBV3-1 (or the pseudogene TRBV3-2) and TRBJ1-1; the D is unclear. The CDR3 loop spans 13 amino acids. Germline V gene lookup returns CDR1 LGHDT and CDR2 YNNKEL (reference sequence). Trimming stripped 1 base from V and 11 bases from J, with 14 bases between. CDR3 residues: CASSQGQLLRAFF. CDR3 sequence (DNA): TGTGCCAGCAGCCAAGGGCAGCTGCTGAGGGCTTTCTTT.

This clone is a singleton in its sample. J is TRBJ2-5 and V is TRBV24-1, with D unclear. The CDR3 extends over 13 amino acids. Trimming stripped 8 bases from V and 6 bases from J, with 15 bases between. The germline V gene encodes CDR1 KGHDR and CDR2 SFDVKD. The CDR3 sequence: CATKGASRKTQYF. The DNA of the CDR3 is TGTGCCACCAAGGGCGCTTCTCGAAAGACCCAGTACTTC.

A few counts support this clone. The rearrangement links TRBV29-1 to TRBJ2-7; maybe TRBD1 (5 bases). Trimming removed 3 bases at V and 9 bases at J, with 21 bases between. Per the germline V gene, CDR1 is SQVTM and CDR2 is ANQGSEA. The CDR3 spans 14 residues. As DNA, the CDR3 is TGCAGCGTTGAGGTCCCAGGGTCCTACGTAAGGCAGTACTTC. It specifies CSVEVPGSYVRQYF.

The chain recombines TRBV9 with TRBJ2-5; D not certain. V lost 0 bases and J 5 bases, leaving 14 bases between the germline ends. The CDR3 loop spans 15 amino acids. Per the germline V gene, CDR1 is SGDLS and CDR2 is YYNGEE. The CDR3 nucleotides read TGTGCCAGCAGCGTAGCTGGAATAGGCGTGGAGACCCAGTACTTC. This gives the protein CASSVAGIGVETQYF. The full variable domain, rest sourced from reference TRBV9 and TRBJ2-5, is DSGVTQTPKHLITATGQRVTLRCSPRSGDLSVYWYQQSLDQGLQFLIQYYNGEERAKGNILERFSAQQFPDLHSELNLSSLELGDSALYFCASSVAGIGVETQYFGPGTRLLVL.